This T cell receptor beta chain is from a study of shared clonotypes between healthy human individuals. Study-level points and caveats: Donor scarcity curtailed the genetic and exposure-history diversity represented herein. Generally, estimated richness proved larger in naive subsets than it did in memory subsets.

Notes on this clone: What it recognizes is unknown.

Only CD45RO-negative cells positively selected for CCR7 counted as naive CD8 cells, so terminally differentiated effector memory CD45RA+ cells were excluded. The data were produced by immunoSEQ multiplex PCR, yet TCRdb's version contains in-frame clones alone and is incomplete. The data hold 660,000 or so clones, with approximately 96% observed a single time. The CDR3 is 13 residues long. V was pared by 0 bases and J by 8 bases, with 9 bases between. Germline assignment: CDR1 SGHDT and CDR2 YYEEEE. Specimen: naive CD8+ T cells sorted from blood. The sequence came from a woman aged 30 to 39 in good health. The chain is built from TRBV5-6 and TRBJ2-1; no clear D. The CDR3 here is CASSLEWEHEQFF. DNA for the CDR3: TGTGCCAGCAGCTTGGAGTGGGAACATGAGCAGTTCTTC.